The TCR beta chain described here comes from a study of long-term antiretroviral therapy in people with HIV (dated by TCRdb to between 2021 and 2024). Regarding the complete study: The earliest samples were collected about a decade before the 2015 WHO recommendation for immediate ART, when ART was typically delayed until CD4 counts fell. The cohort contributed about 180 cryopreserved PBMC samples from a few dozen adults with confirmed HIV infection, collected serially over a mean of 6 years (range 1-12). A retrospective serial study tested whether changes in peripheral blood TRB repertoire composition and diversity were associated with ART initiation and durable HIV suppression. Test extractions of a monoclonal T-cell line alongside approximately 34 polyclonal samples showed no cross-contamination during QIAcube processing. Of the roughly 30 participants with HIV, eleven were female. Here is what the overall study found, with its caveats: Inferences about post-ART repertoire changes are limited because no data were available on ART adherence, viral resistance or therapy changes. Starting ART was linked to a significant rise in TRB diversity, yet even after long-term ART the diversity remained significantly lower than in transplant donor controls. The samples span the years 2004 to 2017, and the ART regimens used at that time may not be as effective as current regimens. CDR3 length ranges in HIV repertoires were narrower than in controls, and network structure suggested an antigen-experienced repertoire with only a slight naive shift after ART. Because pre-ART samples had limited cell numbers, profiling was done on unsorted PBMC rather than on sorted CD4+ and CD8+ T cells. Expanded TRB clones identified before ART initiation dominated the repertoire at all time points, although this dominance fluctuated and declined in many PLHIV after ART. Because PBMC availability was limited, only the TCR beta chain was sequenced, with no alpha chain pairing.

The immunoSEQ hsTCRB v3.0 assay was used at survey level resolution for TRB variable region sequencing. A depth of roughly 35,000-55,000 T-cell genomes per sample was targeted for TRB sequencing. An Illumina MiSeq with a v3 150-cycle kit was used to sequence the pooled TRB libraries. On the authors' methods: Repertoire analysis was run in R within a reproducible Nextflow workflow that covered QC, data transformation and analysis. LymphoSeq2, an R package for exploring AIRR-Seq data, was used to implement the custom analyses. Four samples that yielded fewer than 5000 total TRB sequences were excluded, so that approximately 170 HIV repertoires were analyzed. Among the roughly 200 retained HIV repertoires, about 60 were collected before ART initiation and roughly 130 were collected after ART initiation. Each repertoire was downsampled to 5000 TRB nucleotide sequences, and summary statistics were averaged across 100 downsampling iterations. Only TRB sequences with CDR3 regions of at least seven amino acids were retained for analysis. A Shannon entropy-derived clonality score and the Gini coefficient were used to measure diversity. In the repertoire networks, any two of the top 5000 CDR3 amino acid sequences were connected whenever the two sequences differed by an edit distance of one. For TRB CDR3 amino acid sequences, antigen specificity groups and MHC restriction were predicted with GLIPH2. To flag known associations with CMV, EBV, HIV or tissue antigens, CDR3 amino acid sequences were compared against VDJdb and McPAS-TCR. Pre-ART, post-ART and control groups were compared with Wilcoxon signed-rank tests and Holm-Bonferroni correction. This is the immuneACCESS table as TCRdb keeps it, with only in-frame sequences that have V and J called. A part of the clones is gone; compared with another copy, unresolved V genes explain less than half, and the rest is unexplained. The V and J calls and clone size come from that table; D and trimming were worked out from the DNA. Counted in this sample were 30,000 to 40,000 clones; 60% to 75% of them appeared once. Approximately 3.4% of the sample is taken by the ten largest.

To be included, a participant needed at least one PBMC sample from before ART initiation plus at least two post-ART samples. All participants with HIV were treated in the United States of America. Before DNA extraction, cryopreserved samples containing roughly 0.9-10 million PBMC were thawed and washed. At the time of the earliest PBMC sample, participants with HIV were aged between about 20 and 54 years. PBMC samples were contributed by each participant from 1-4 timepoints before ART initiation and 2-8 timepoints after ART initiation, with a median of 7 samples. For every participant, serial HIV viral load, CD4+ T-cell count, ART history and demographic data were obtained. Genomic DNA was extracted from unsorted PBMC with a Qiagen kit on a QIAcube, with processing performed in batches of 12 samples. A word on this clone: The antigen it binds to is not known. Base qualities are not recorded, but no much larger clone differs from it by a single base.

The germline V gene gives CDR1 as SGDLS and CDR2 as YYNGEE. There are 16 amino acids in the CDR3, from cysteine to phenylalanine inclusive. CDR3 DNA only is kept here, 48 bases in frame from base 1. Relative to germline, V is missing 0 bases and J is missing 4 bases, with 5 bases of the junction outside any gene match. Rearrangement joined TRBV9 to TRBJ2-3; TRBD2 agrees with 10 junctional bases. The clonotype comes from a man between 45 and 60 years old with HIV. The source was unsorted PBMCs, collected 3 years after starting antiretroviral therapy. The CDR3 protein: CASSVGPSGSADTQYF. At the DNA level, the sequence is TGTGCCAGCAGCGTAGGGCCTAGCGGGAGCGCAGATACGCAGTATTTT. The CDR3, completed at both ends by the reference TRBV9 and TRBJ2-3 genes, gives the full variable domain DSGVTQTPKHLITATGQRVTLRCSPRSGDLSVYWYQQSLDQGLQFLIQYYNGEERAKGNILERFSAQQFPDLHSELNLSSLELGDSALYFCASSVGPSGSADTQYFGPGTRLTVL.